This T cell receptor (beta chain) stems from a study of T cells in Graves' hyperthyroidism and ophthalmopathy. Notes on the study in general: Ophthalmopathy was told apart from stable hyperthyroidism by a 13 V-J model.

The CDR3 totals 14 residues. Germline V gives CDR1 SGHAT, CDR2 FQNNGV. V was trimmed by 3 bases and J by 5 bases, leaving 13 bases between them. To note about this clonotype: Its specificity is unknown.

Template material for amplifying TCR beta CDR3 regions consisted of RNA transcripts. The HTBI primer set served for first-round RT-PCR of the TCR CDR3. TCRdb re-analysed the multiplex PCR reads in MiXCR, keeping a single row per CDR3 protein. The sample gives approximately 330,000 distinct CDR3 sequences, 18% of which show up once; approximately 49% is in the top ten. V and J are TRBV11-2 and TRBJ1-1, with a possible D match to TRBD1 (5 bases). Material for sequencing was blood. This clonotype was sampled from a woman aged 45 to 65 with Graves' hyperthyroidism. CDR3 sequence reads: CASSFPPGGTEAFF. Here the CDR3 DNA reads TGTGCCAGCAGCTTTCCCCCGGGGGGGACTGAAGCTTTCTTT.